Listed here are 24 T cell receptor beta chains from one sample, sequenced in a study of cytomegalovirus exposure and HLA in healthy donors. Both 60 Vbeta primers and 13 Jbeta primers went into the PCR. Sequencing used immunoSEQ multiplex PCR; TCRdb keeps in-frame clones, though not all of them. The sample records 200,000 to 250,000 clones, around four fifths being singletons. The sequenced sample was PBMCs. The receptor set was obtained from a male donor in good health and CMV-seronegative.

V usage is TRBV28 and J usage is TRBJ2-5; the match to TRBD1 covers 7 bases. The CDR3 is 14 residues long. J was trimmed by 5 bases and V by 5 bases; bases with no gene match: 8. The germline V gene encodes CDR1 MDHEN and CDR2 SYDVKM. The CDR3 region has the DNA TGTGCCAGCAGTCCCGACAGGGATACGGAGACCCAGTACTTC. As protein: CASSPDRDTETQYF.

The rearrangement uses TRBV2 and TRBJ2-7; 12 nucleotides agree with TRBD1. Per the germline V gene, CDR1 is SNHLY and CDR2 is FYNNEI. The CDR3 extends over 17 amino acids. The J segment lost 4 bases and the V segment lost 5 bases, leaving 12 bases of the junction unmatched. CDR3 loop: CASSIPGTGGLSYEQYF. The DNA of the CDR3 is TGTGCCAGCAGTATACCCGGGACAGGGGGCTTGTCATACGAGCAGTACTTC.

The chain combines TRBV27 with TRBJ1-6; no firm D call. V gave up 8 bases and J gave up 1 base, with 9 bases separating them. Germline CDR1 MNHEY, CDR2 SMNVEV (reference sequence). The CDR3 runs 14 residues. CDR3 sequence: CASASRSYNSPLHF. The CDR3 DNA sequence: TGTGCCAGCGCGAGTAGATCCTATAATTCACCCCTCCACTTT.

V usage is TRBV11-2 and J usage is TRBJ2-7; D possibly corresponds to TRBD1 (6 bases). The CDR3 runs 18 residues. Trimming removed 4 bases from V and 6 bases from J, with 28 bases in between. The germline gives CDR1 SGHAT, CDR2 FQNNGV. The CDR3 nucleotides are TGTGCCAGCAGCTCGCGTCCCTCTTTCAGGGGACCAAGGGGCGAGCAGTACTTC. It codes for CASSSRPSFRGPRGEQYF.

CDR3 sequence: CASLLEMNTEAFF. CDR3 coding DNA: TGTGCCAGCCTGTTAGAGATGAACACTGAAGCTTTCTTT. The chain links TRBV2 to TRBJ1-1; D gene unclear. This CDR3 is built from 13 residues. V lost 8 bases and J lost 0, with 10 bases in between. The germline V gene encodes CDR1 SNHLY and CDR2 FYNNEI.

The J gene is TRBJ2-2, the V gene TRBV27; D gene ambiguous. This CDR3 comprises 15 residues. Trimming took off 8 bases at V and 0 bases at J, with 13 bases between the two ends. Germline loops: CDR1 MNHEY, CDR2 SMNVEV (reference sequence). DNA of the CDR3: TGTGCCAGCCTTCCTAGGCTAGCGAACACCGGGGAGCTGTTTTTT. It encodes CASLPRLANTGELFF.

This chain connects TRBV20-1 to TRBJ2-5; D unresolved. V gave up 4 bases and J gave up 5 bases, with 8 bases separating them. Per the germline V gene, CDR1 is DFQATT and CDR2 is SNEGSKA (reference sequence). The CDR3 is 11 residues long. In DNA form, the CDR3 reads TGCAGTGCTACCCAGTACGAGACCCAGTACTTC. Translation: CSATQYETQYF.

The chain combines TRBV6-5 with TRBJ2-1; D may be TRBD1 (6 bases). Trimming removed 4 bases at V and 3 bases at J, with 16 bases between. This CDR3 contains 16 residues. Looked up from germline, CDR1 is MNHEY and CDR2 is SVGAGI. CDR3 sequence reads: CASSSDSVQHYNEQFF. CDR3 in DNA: TGTGCCAGCAGTTCGGACAGCGTTCAGCACTACAATGAGCAGTTCTTC.

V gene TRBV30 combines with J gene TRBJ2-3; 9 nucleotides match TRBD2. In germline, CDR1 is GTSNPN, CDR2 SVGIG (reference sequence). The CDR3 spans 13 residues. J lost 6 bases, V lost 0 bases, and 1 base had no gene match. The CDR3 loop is CAWSVSGRDTQYF. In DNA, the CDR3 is TGTGCCTGGAGTGTGAGCGGGAGGGATACGCAGTATTTT.

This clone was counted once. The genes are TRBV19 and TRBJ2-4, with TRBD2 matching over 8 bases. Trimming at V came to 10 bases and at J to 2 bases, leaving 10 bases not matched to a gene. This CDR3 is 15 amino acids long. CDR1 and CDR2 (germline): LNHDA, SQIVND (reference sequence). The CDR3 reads CATPGRGRTKNIQYF. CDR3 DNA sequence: TGTGCCACCCCCGGGAGGGGAAGGACCAAAAACATTCAGTACTTC. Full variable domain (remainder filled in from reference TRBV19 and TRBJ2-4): DGGITQSPKYLFRKEGQNVTLSCEQNLNHDAMYWYRQDPGQGLRLIYYSQIVNDFQKGDIAEGYSVSREKKESFPLTVTSAQKNPTAFYLCATPGRGRTKNIQYFGAGTRLSVL.

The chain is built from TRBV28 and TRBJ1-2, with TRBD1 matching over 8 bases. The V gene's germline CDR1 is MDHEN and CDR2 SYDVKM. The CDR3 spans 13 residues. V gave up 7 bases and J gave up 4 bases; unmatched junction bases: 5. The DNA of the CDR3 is TGTGCCAGCACCCAGGACAGGGCCTATGGCTACACCTTC. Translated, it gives CASTQDRAYGYTF.

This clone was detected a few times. The CDR3 reads CASSLGGANNEQFF. In DNA, the CDR3 is TGCGCCAGCAGCTTGGGCGGGGCAAACAATGAGCAGTTCTTC. V gene TRBV5-1 combines with J gene TRBJ2-1; perhaps TRBD2 as D (6 bases). Germline V gives CDR1 SGHRS, CDR2 YFSETQ. The V end lost 0 bases, the J end lost 5 bases, and 9 bases lay between the germline ends. The CDR3 loop spans 14 amino acids.

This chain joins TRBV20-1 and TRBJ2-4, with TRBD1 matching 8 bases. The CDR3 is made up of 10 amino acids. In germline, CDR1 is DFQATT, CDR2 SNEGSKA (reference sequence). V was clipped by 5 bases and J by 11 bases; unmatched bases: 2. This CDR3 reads CSAEQGVQYF. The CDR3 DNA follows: TGCAGTGCTGAACAGGGGGTTCAGTACTTC.

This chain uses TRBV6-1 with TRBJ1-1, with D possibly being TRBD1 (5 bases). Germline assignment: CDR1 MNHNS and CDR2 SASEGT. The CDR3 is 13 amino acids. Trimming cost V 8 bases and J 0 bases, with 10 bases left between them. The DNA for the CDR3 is TGTGCCAGCGCAGGGACTGTGAACACTGAAGCTTTCTTT. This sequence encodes CASAGTVNTEAFF.

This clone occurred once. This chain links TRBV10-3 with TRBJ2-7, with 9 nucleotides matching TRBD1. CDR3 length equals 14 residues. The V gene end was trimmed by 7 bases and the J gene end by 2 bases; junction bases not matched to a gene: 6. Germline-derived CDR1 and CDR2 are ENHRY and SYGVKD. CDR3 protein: CAITRTGAPYEQYF. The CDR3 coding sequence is TGTGCCATCACACGGACAGGGGCTCCCTACGAGCAGTACTTC.

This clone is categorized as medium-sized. The CDR3 DNA reads TGTGCCAGCAGGACTAGCGGGAGGGCCGCGGACGAGCAGTACTTC. Encoded protein: CASRTSGRAADEQYF. The V and J genes are TRBV6-6 and TRBJ2-7, with 14 positions matching TRBD2. Germline assignment: CDR1 MNHNY and CDR2 SVGAGI (reference sequence). J lost 5 bases, V lost 6 bases, and 6 bases had no gene match. This CDR3 is 15 amino acids long.

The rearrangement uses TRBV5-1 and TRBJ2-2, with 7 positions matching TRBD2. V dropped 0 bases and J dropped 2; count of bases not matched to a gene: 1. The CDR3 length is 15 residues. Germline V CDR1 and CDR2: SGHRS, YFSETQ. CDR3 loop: CASSLGGGNTGELFF. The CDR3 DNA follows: TGCGCCAGCAGCTTGGGCGGGGGAAACACCGGGGAGCTGTTTTTT.

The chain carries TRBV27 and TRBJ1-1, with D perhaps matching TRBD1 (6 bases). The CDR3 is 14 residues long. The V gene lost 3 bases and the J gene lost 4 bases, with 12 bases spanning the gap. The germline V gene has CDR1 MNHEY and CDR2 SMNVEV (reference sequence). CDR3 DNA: TGTGCCAGCAGTTTCTTTGTGGACAGCACTGAAGCTTTCTTT. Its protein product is CASSFFVDSTEAFF.

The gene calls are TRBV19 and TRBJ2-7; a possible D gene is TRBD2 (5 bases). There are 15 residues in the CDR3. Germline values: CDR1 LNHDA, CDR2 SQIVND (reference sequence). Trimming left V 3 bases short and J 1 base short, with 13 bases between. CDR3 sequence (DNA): TGTGCCAGTAGTATCGGGGTAAGGATTTCCTACGAGCAGTACTTC. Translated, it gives CASSIGVRISYEQYF.

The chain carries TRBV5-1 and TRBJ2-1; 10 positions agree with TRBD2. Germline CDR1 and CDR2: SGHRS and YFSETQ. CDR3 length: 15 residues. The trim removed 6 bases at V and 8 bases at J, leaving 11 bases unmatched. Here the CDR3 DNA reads TGCGCCAGCACCCTAAGCGGGAGGGCCGGGGATGAGCAGTTCTTC. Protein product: CASTLSGRAGDEQFF.

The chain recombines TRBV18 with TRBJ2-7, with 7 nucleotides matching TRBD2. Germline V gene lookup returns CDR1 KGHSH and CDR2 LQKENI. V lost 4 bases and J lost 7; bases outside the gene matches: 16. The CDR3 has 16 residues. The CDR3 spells CASSLPRGGSNWEQYF. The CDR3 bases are TGTGCCAGCTCACTTCCGAGGGGCGGGAGTAACTGGGAGCAGTACTTC.

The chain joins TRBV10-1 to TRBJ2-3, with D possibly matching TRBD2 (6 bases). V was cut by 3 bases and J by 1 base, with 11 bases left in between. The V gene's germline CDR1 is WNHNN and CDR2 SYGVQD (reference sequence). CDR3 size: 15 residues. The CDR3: CASSDAWGGTDTQYF. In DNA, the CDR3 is TGCGCCAGCAGTGATGCGTGGGGGGGCACAGATACGCAGTATTTT.

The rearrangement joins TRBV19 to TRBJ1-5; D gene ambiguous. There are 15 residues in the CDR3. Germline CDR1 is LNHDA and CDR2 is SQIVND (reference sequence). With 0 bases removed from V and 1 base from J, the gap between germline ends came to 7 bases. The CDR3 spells CASSIDAASNQPQHF. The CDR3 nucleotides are TGTGCCAGTAGTATAGATGCGGCGAGCAATCAGCCCCAGCATTTT.

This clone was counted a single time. CDR3 nucleotides: TGTGCCAGCAGAGGGACACCTAAGAACACCGGGGAGCTGTTTTTT. This codes for CASRGTPKNTGELFF. The chain recombines TRBV28 with TRBJ2-2, with D perhaps matching TRBD1 (6 bases). CDR1 and CDR2 (germline): MDHEN, SYDVKM. V lost 6 bases and J lost 1, with 12 bases in between. This CDR3 comprises 15 residues.